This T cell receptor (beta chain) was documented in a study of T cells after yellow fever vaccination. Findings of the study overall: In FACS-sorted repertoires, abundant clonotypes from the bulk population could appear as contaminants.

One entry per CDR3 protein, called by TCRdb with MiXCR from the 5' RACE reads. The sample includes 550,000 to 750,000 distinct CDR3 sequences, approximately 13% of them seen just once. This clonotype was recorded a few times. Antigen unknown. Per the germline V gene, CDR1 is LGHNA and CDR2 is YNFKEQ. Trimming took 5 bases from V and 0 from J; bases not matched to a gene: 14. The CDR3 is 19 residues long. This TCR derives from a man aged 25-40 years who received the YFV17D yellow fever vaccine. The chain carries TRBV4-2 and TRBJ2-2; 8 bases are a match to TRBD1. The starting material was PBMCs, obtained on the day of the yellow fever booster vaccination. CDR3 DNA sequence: TGTGCCAGCAGCGGCGGATCCCCAGGGGGCATAGCGAACACCGGGGAGCTGTTTTTT. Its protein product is CASSGGSPGGIANTGELFF.